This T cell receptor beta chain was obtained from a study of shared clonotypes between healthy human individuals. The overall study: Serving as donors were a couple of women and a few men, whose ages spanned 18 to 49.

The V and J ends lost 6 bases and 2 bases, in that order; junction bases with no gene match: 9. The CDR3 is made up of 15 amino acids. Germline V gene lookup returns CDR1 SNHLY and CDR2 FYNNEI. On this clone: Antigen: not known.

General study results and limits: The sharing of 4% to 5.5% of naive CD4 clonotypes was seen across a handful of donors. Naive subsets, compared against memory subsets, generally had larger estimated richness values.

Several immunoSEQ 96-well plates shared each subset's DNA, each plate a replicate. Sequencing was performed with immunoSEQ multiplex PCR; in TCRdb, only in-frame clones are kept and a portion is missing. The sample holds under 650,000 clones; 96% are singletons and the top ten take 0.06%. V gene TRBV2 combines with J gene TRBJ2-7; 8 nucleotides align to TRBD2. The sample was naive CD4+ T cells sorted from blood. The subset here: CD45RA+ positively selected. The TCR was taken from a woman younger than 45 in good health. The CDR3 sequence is CASSMDASGPYEQYF. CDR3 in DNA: TGTGCCAGCAGCATGGATGCTAGCGGGCCCTACGAGCAGTACTTC.